This TCR beta chain came from a study of human T cells and chemical hapten exposure. About the study: TCR yield per sample varied, mainly due to pooled library volumes. Study-level findings and limits: The study found that DPC sensitization did not change TCRs above 1 in 1000 frequency.

Via MiXCR, TCRdb re-called the 5' RACE reads, giving one row per CDR3 protein. The profile shows more than 75,000 distinct CDR3 sequences, 15% to 20% of them singletons. RNA extraction used unfractionated whole blood as the source of total RNA. To note about this clonotype: Its matching antigen is unknown.

This CDR3 comprises 15 residues. Trimming shortened V by 2 bases and J by 2 bases, and 13 bases separated the two germline ends. The germline V gene encodes CDR1 MGHDK and CDR2 SYGVNS. The source of this sequence is a female donor in good health. The rearrangement joins TRBV25-1 to TRBJ2-7; D is uncertain. The CDR3 sequence: CASSEMVGDPYEQYF. The CDR3 nucleotides read TGTGCCAGCAGTGAAATGGTGGGTGATCCCTACGAGCAGTACTTC.